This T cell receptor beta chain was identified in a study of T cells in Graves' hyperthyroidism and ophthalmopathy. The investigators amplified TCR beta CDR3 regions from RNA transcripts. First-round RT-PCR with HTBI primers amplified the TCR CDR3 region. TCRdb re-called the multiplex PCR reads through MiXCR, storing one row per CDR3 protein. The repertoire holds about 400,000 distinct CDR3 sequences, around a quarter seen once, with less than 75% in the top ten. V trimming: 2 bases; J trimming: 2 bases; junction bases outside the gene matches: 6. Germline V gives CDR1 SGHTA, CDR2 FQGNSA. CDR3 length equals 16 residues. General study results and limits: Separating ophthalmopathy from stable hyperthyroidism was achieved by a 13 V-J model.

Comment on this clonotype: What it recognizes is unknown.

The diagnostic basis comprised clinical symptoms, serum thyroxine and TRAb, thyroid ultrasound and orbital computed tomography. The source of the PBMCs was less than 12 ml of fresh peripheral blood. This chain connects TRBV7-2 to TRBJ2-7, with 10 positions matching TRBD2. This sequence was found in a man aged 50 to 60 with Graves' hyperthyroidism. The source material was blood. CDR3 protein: CASSLRLLAGPYEQYF. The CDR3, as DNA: TGTGCCAGCAGCTTACGACTACTAGCGGGACCCTACGAGCAGTACTTC.